These 13 T cell receptor beta chains came from one sample sequenced in a study of T cell responses to AZD1222 COVID-19 vaccine. Produced via immunoSEQ multiplex PCR; TCRdb's table is partial and in-frame only. Altogether under 95,000 clones are present, 70% to 90% being singletons, with the ten largest covering more than 7%. Sequences were derived from peripheral blood, sampled on day 0 of AZD1222 vaccination. The source of these receptors is an adult in good health.

This chain joins TRBV19 and TRBJ2-5, with TRBD2 identical over 11 bases. The CDR3 is made up of 14 amino acids. J lost 2 bases, V lost 6 bases, and 2 bases had no gene match. CDR1 is LNHDA and CDR2 is SQIVND in the germline V gene (reference sequence). The CDR3 DNA is TGTGCCAGTAGGACTAGCGGGGTTCAAGAGACCCAGTACTTC. Translating gives CASRTSGVQETQYF.

J is TRBJ2-5 and V is TRBV11-2; TRBD2 agrees at 12 bases. The V gene end was trimmed by 1 base and the J gene end by 1 base; junction bases not matched to a gene: 1. CDR3 size: 16 residues. Germline lookup yields CDR1 SGHAT and CDR2 FQNNGV. The CDR3 here is CASSLATSGSQETQYF. In nucleotides, the CDR3 is TGTGCCAGCAGCTTAGCGACTAGCGGGAGCCAAGAGACCCAGTACTTC.

The V and J genes are TRBV2 and TRBJ2-1, with 7 bases fitting TRBD2. V dropped 7 bases and J dropped 15; count of bases not matched to a gene: 15. This CDR3 contains 13 residues. Germline-derived CDR1 and CDR2 are SNHLY and FYNNEI. CDR3 region: CASTGTSAGDRFF. DNA of the CDR3: TGTGCCAGCACTGGAACTAGCGCTGGAGACCGGTTCTTC.

The CDR3 region is CASSPTVEKLFF. CDR3 bases: TGTGCCAGCTCACCCACCGTGGAAAAACTGTTTTTT. V is TRBV18 and J is TRBJ1-4; no firm D call. V was shortened by 3 bases and J by 8 bases, with 7 bases between the two germline ends. The CDR3 spans 12 residues. Germline V gives CDR1 KGHSH, CDR2 LQKENI.

The chain couples TRBV28 to TRBJ2-7, with 9 bases aligning to TRBD1. The CDR3 sequence is 15 residues long. In germline, CDR1 is MDHEN, CDR2 SYDVKM. The J segment lost 3 bases and the V segment lost 5 bases, leaving 8 bases of the junction unmatched. In nucleotides, the CDR3 is TGTGCCAGCAGTCCCCCCGGGACAGGGCTCTACGAGCAGTACTTC. This translates into CASSPPGTGLYEQYF.

The rearrangement uses TRBV6-5 and TRBJ2-2; weak D call: TRBD1 (5 bases). Looked up from germline, CDR1 is MNHEY and CDR2 is SVGAGI. Deletions cut 6 bases from V and 1 base from J, with 12 bases between. The CDR3 has 15 residues. The CDR3 protein is CASRGDRGNTGELFF. The CDR3 coding sequence is TGTGCCAGCAGAGGTGACAGAGGGAACACCGGGGAGCTGTTTTTT.

The gene calls are TRBV7-6 and TRBJ1-5; possible D gene TRBD1, 6 bases. The V and J ends lost 5 bases and 5 bases respectively, with 13 bases between them. The length of the CDR3 is 14 residues. Germline V CDR1 and CDR2: SGHVS, FNYEAQ. The CDR3 here is CASSTGTGDQPQHF. CDR3 nucleotides: TGTGCCAGCAGCACAGGGACGGGGGATCAGCCCCAGCATTTT.

The rearrangement uses TRBV7-7 and TRBJ1-3; D gene uncertain. Germline CDR1 and CDR2: SSHAT and FNYEAQ (reference sequence). V lost 5 bases, J lost 0 bases, and 14 bases lay in between. This CDR3 region has 16 residues. CDR3 in amino acids: CASSPNELSSGNTIYF. In DNA form, the CDR3 reads TGTGCCAGCAGCCCAAATGAGCTTAGCTCTGGAAACACCATATATTTT.

This clone was detected a few times. The gene calls are TRBV9 and TRBJ2-7; TRBD1 matches 7 bases. The germline V gene has CDR1 SGDLS and CDR2 YYNGEE. V trimming: 3 bases; J trimming: 3 bases; junction bases outside the gene matches: 9. The CDR3 has 15 amino acids. CDR3 protein: CASSASIQGDYEQYF. CDR3 sequence (DNA): TGTGCCAGCAGCGCTTCAATTCAGGGGGACTACGAGCAGTACTTC. Full variable domain (remainder filled in from reference TRBV9 and TRBJ2-7): DSGVTQTPKHLITATGQRVTLRCSPRSGDLSVYWYQQSLDQGLQFLIQYYNGEERAKGNILERFSAQQFPDLHSELNLSSLELGDSALYFCASSASIQGDYEQYFGPGTRLTVT.

This chain uses TRBV6-5 with TRBJ2-2; possibly TRBD2 for D (5 bases). Germline lookup yields CDR1 MNHEY and CDR2 SVGAGI. The CDR3 is 15 residues long. Trimming took 10 bases from V and 4 from J, leaving 19 bases between them. CDR3 coding DNA: TGTGCCATTCCCTCGGACCTAGCCTCCACCGGGGAGCTGTTTTTT. Its translation: CAIPSDLASTGELFF.

This chain joins TRBV18 and TRBJ1-5; D may be TRBD1 (5 bases). Per the germline V gene, CDR1 is KGHSH and CDR2 is LQKENI. This CDR3 has 18 residues. V was cut by 3 bases and J by 3 bases, with 21 bases left in between. CDR3 DNA: TGTGCCAGCTCACCTCAAATATCACGGGGACTGAACAATCAGCCCCAGCATTTT. Its protein product is CASSPQISRGLNNQPQHF.

This sequence joins TRBV18 and TRBJ1-6; weak D call: TRBD1 (5 bases). Germline assignment: CDR1 KGHSH and CDR2 LQKENI. The CDR3 spans 15 residues. V lost 0 bases to trimming and J lost 7 bases, with 10 bases between them. The CDR3: CASSPPGVSNSPLHF. The CDR3 DNA sequence: TGTGCCAGCTCACCACCGGGGGTTAGCAATTCACCCCTCCACTTT.

The chain combines TRBV5-1 with TRBJ1-1, with 9 bases matching TRBD1. Germline-derived CDR1 and CDR2 are SGHRS and YFSETQ. The CDR3 extends over 13 amino acids. V lost 4 bases to trimming and J lost 7 bases; unmatched junction nucleotides: 5. CDR3 residues: CASSVGTGIEAFF. The CDR3 DNA reads as TGCGCCAGCAGCGTAGGGACAGGGATTGAAGCTTTCTTT.